The 2 T cell receptor beta chains in this list originate from one sample, sequenced in a study of blood T cell repertoires in COVID-19. Profiling relied on immunoSEQ multiplex PCR, and the TCRdb table lists in-frame clones only, not all of them. This sample has about 100,000 clones; roughly 87% occur once, and the top ten carry around 2%. Material: peripheral blood. These receptors were collected from a man in his fifties with active COVID-19.

The chain combines TRBV11-3 with TRBJ2-3; TRBD2 matches 8 bases. After removal of 5 bases from V and 6 bases from J, the junction contained 13 bases not matched to a gene. Per the germline V gene, CDR1 is SGHNT and CDR2 is YENEEA. This CDR3 comprises 16 residues. The DNA for the CDR3 is TGTGCCAGCAGCCCAGGGCTGGCGGGGGGAGGGGATACGCAGTATTTT. It yields the protein CASSPGLAGGGDTQYF.

V is TRBV10-3 and J is TRBJ2-7, with TRBD1 matching 8 bases. The CDR3 runs 14 residues. V lost 3 bases, J lost 5 bases, and 6 bases stayed unmatched. Germline CDR1 and CDR2: ENHRY and SYGVKD. The DNA of the CDR3 is TGTGCCATCAGTGATGACAGGGGAGTAGACGAGCAGTACTTC. Amino acids: CAISDDRGVDEQYF.